The source of this TCR beta chain is a study of spatial heterogeneity in lung cancer. About the study: Compared with alpha-chain sequences, beta-chain sequences were consistently detected in greater numbers.

Germline-derived CDR1 and CDR2 are SGHTA and FQGTGA. V was clipped by 3 bases and J by 6 bases; unmatched bases: 6. The CDR3 contains 16 residues. TCRdb re-called the 5' RACE reads with MiXCR, one entry per CDR3 protein. The sample records around 40,000 distinct CDR3 sequences, about 7.6% being singletons. By sample fraction, this clonotype is medium-sized. The time point: blood at routine non-recurrence follow-up after resection. Sequencing of whole RNA from tumor, nontumor lung or frozen PBMC involved no sorting. Sequenced here: PBMCs, sampled at follow-up. This chain connects TRBV7-3 to TRBJ2-1; 12 positions match TRBD2. The origin of this receptor is a male donor with early-stage non-small cell lung cancer. Here the CDR3 reads CASSFNPGLAGNEQFF. In DNA, the CDR3 is TGTGCCAGCAGCTTCAACCCGGGACTAGCGGGCAATGAGCAGTTCTTC.